The 4 T cell receptor beta chains below come from one sample, sequenced in a study of blood T cell repertoires in COVID-19 (dated by TCRdb to about 2020). Library creation used the immunoSEQ multiplex PCR assay. The table was pulled from immuneACCESS by TCRdb, which kept in-frame rearrangements only. Such tables lose some clones; where checked, under half of the loss comes from unresolved V genes, and the rest has no known cause. A total of more than 95,000 clones appear in this sample, over 70% of them only once. More than 3% of the sample lies in the top ten. Sequences were obtained from peripheral blood. The origin of the receptors is a woman between 50 and 59 years old with acute or convalescent COVID-19.

This clone showed up just once. This chain uses TRBV12-3 or TRBV12-4 with TRBJ2-7; D gene unclear. Trimming stripped 3 bases from V and 5 bases from J, with 5 bases between. The CDR3 has 11 amino acids. The DNA for the CDR3 is TGTGCCAGCAGTTTGGCCCACGAGCAGTACTTC. This sequence encodes CASSLAHEQYF.

The rearrangement uses TRBV10-3 and TRBJ2-1, with 13 bases aligning to TRBD2. The CDR3 consists of 14 residues. Per the germline V gene, CDR1 is ENHRY and CDR2 is SYGVKD. After removal of 5 bases from V and 6 bases from J, the junction contained 1 base not matched to a gene. The CDR3 is CAISTSGGANEQFF. The CDR3 bases are TGTGCCATCAGTACTAGCGGGGGGGCCAATGAGCAGTTCTTC.

The chain has TRBV27 and TRBJ1-1; D is possibly TRBD1 (5 bases). The germline V gene has CDR1 MNHEY and CDR2 SMNVEV (reference sequence). Trimming took off 5 bases at V and 4 bases at J, with 14 bases between the two ends. CDR3 length: 14 residues. CDR3 in amino acids: CASSRDYQGTEAFF. The CDR3 DNA sequence: TGTGCCAGCAGTAGGGACTATCAGGGCACTGAAGCTTTCTTT.

The gene calls are TRBV27 and TRBJ1-6; D possibly corresponds to TRBD1 (6 bases). Looked up from germline, CDR1 is MNHEY and CDR2 is SMNVEV (reference sequence). This CDR3 contains 16 residues. The V end lost 2 bases, the J end lost 9 bases, and 17 bases lay between the germline ends. The CDR3 DNA follows: TGTGCCAGCAGTTTAGGAATCGGGACAACTGGTTCACCCCTCCACTTT. This codes for CASSLGIGTTGSPLHF.